What follows are 27 T cell receptor beta chains derived from one specimen sequenced in a study of blood T cells in healthy people across ages. Using a J-beta primer mix together with a sample-barcoded 5' primer, a second PCR was run for roughly 7 to 11 cycles. TCRdb recomputed calls from the 5' RACE reads with MiXCR, one row per CDR3 protein. The data contain 1.5 million to 1.8 million distinct CDR3 sequences, approximately 42% of them singletons. Input material: blood. These receptors all stem from a woman younger than 30 in good health.

This chain connects TRBV6-2 or TRBV6-3 to TRBJ2-7, with a tentative D call TRBD1 (6 bases). Looked up from germline, CDR1 is MNHEY and CDR2 is SVGEGT. V lost 2 bases and J 3 bases, leaving 11 bases between the germline ends. The CDR3 has 14 amino acids. DNA of the CDR3: TGTGCCAGCAGTTACCGGATCAGGGGCTACGAGCAGTACTTC. Its translation: CASSYRIRGYEQYF.

The CDR3 DNA reads TGTGCCAGCAGTGAGGGGAGACAGAACACCGGGGAGCTGTTTTTT. Translation: CASSEGRQNTGELFF. The J gene is TRBJ2-2, the V gene TRBV6-1; D is perhaps TRBD2 (5 bases). This CDR3 comprises 15 residues. Germline CDR1 reads MNHNS; CDR2 reads SASEGT. V was trimmed by 3 bases and J by 1 base, leaving 9 bases between them.

The CDR3 region has the DNA TGCAGTGCTAGAGGACCGGACTACGAGCAGTACTTC. It translates to CSARGPDYEQYF. The chain links TRBV20-1 to TRBJ2-4, with D unresolved. The DNA matches TRBJ2-7 better at its end, which makes the J call doubtful. CDR1 and CDR2 (germline): DFQATT, SNEGSKA (reference sequence). The CDR3 contains 12 residues.

The V and J genes are TRBV6-2 or TRBV6-3 and TRBJ1-1; D is ambiguous. Trimming removed 5 bases from V and 8 bases from J, with 9 bases in between. The CDR3 sequence is 11 residues long. Germline V CDR1 and CDR2: MNHEY, SVGEGT. This CDR3 is CASSAGREAFF. The CDR3, as DNA: TGTGCCAGCAGTGCAGGCCGGGAAGCTTTCTTT.

The rearrangement uses TRBV20-1 and TRBJ1-1; D is undetermined. Trimming pared 0 bases from V and 0 bases from J, leaving 11 bases between. Germline CDR1 and CDR2: DFQATT and SNEGSKA (reference sequence). The length of the CDR3 is 15 residues. The CDR3 region is CSAREGQFMNTEAFF. CDR3 coding DNA: TGCAGTGCTAGAGAGGGTCAGTTTATGAACACTGAAGCTTTCTTT.

V and J are TRBV20-1 and TRBJ1-4; 8 bases align to TRBD1. Germline V CDR1 and CDR2: DFQATT, SNEGSKA (reference sequence). The CDR3 covers 13 residues. V dropped 6 bases and J dropped 6; count of bases not matched to a gene: 6. As DNA, the CDR3 is TGCAGTGCCGTACAGGGGGGGGATGAAAAACTGTTTTTT. It specifies CSAVQGGDEKLFF.

The CDR3 DNA reads TGTGCCACCAGCCCTCAACTAGCGGGAAACAACAATGAGCAGTTCTTC. Amino acid sequence: CATSPQLAGNNNEQFF. The J gene is TRBJ2-1, the V gene TRBV10-3; 10 nucleotides agree with TRBD2. Looked up from germline, CDR1 is ENHRY and CDR2 is SYGVKD. The CDR3 is made up of 16 amino acids. After removal of 10 bases from V and 5 bases from J, the junction contained 14 bases not matched to a gene.

The V and J genes are TRBV9 and TRBJ1-1, with D maybe TRBD1 (6 bases). The CDR3 extends over 14 amino acids. Germline lookup yields CDR1 SGDLS and CDR2 YYNGEE. The V end was cut by 0 bases, the J end by 4 bases, with 10 bases between. The CDR3 nucleotides read TGTGCCAGCAGCGTAGCAGGGGCGTCCACTGAAGCTTTCTTT. Amino acid sequence: CASSVAGASTEAFF.

This clonotype was seen only a few times. The CDR3 nucleotides are TGCGCCAGCAGCCACCGGGGGGCTTTAGGCGGCTACACCTTC. This codes for CASSHRGALGGYTF. The chain links TRBV4-3 to TRBJ1-2; weak D call: TRBD1 (6 bases). Looked up from germline, CDR1 is LGHNA and CDR2 is YSLEER. The CDR3 totals 14 residues. The V end lost 3 bases, the J end lost 8 bases, and 16 bases lay between the germline ends.

DNA of the CDR3: TGTGCCAGCAGTTACGCAATTGGAGGGTCCTATAGCAATCAGCCCCAGCATTTT. This sequence encodes CASSYAIGGSYSNQPQHF. This chain links TRBV6-2 or TRBV6-3 with TRBJ1-5, with D hard to call. Germline V gene sequence: CDR1 MNHEY, CDR2 SVGEGT. V was shortened by 2 bases and J by 0 bases, with 17 bases between the two germline ends. The CDR3 runs to 18 residues.

There are many counts of this clonotype. The genes are TRBV10-2 and TRBJ1-2; TRBD1 agrees at 8 bases. From germline, CDR1 is WSHSY and CDR2 SAAADI. V lost 1 base, J lost 9 bases, and 13 bases stayed unmatched. CDR3 length equals 16 residues. CDR3 loop: CASSEFRTGLYGSYTF. In nucleotides, the CDR3 is TGCGCCAGCAGTGAGTTCCGGACAGGGCTTTATGGCAGCTACACCTTC.

V usage is TRBV12-3 or TRBV12-4 and J usage is TRBJ2-5, with 12 nucleotides matching TRBD2. V shed 6 bases, J shed 3 bases, and the junction held 14 bases outside the gene matches. The CDR3 has 18 residues. This CDR3 reads CASRGETSLAGGEETQYF. In DNA, the CDR3 is TGTGCCAGCAGGGGGGAAACTTCACTAGCGGGGGGTGAAGAGACCCAGTACTTC.

This clonotype was found a few times. The chain carries TRBV5-1 and TRBJ1-1; TRBD1 might be the D (6 bases). This CDR3 is built from 14 residues. CDR1 SGHRS and CDR2 YFSETQ come from the germline V gene. This CDR3 reads CATARGGAVTEAFF. The CDR3 DNA follows: TGCGCTACAGCCCGCGGGGGGGCGGTCACTGAAGCTTTCTTT. The whole variable domain, remainder taken from reference TRBV5-1 and TRBJ1-1, is KAGVTQTPRYLIKTRGQQVTLSCSPISGHRSVSWYQQTPGQGLQFLFEYFSETQRNKGNFPGRFSGRQFSNSRSEMNVSTLELGDSALYLCATARGGAVTEAFFGQGTRLTVV.

The V call is TRBV6-2 or TRBV6-3, the J call TRBJ1-2, with a tentative D call TRBD1 (5 bases). The CDR3 spans 14 residues. The germline CDR1 and CDR2 sequences are MNHEY and SVGEGT. Trimming left V 2 bases short and J 4 bases short, with 11 bases between. The CDR3 protein is CASSYPTAFYGYTF. Written as DNA, the CDR3 is TGTGCCAGCAGTTACCCGACAGCGTTCTATGGCTACACCTTC.

The rearrangement joins TRBV29-1 to TRBJ1-5, with 7 positions matching TRBD1. Germline V gives CDR1 SQVTM, CDR2 ANQGSEA. V lost 7 bases and J lost 6; bases outside the gene matches: 15. The CDR3 loop spans 15 amino acids. The CDR3 coding sequence is TGCAGCGGGCCGGTTGACAGGGAGGGGGGTCAGCCCCAGCATTTT. It specifies CSGPVDREGGQPQHF.

This clonotype was observed a handful of times. This sequence joins TRBV6-6 and TRBJ2-4, with D maybe TRBD2 (6 bases). TRBJ2-7 explains the end of the DNA better; the J call may be wrong. CDR1 is MNHNY, CDR2 SVGAGI, per germline (reference sequence). CDR3 length: 15 residues. The CDR3 coding sequence is TGTGCCAGCAGTGCCCTGGGGCGGGGTGCCTACGAGCAGTACTTC. The encoded protein is CASSALGRGAYEQYF.

V gene TRBV19 combines with J gene TRBJ1-5; TRBD1 matches 7 bases. After removal of 1 base from V and 1 base from J, the junction contained 7 bases not matched to a gene. Germline lookup yields CDR1 LNHDA and CDR2 SQIVND (reference sequence). The CDR3 has 17 amino acids. CDR3: CASSIGIGDSSNQPQHF. The CDR3 DNA reads TGTGCCAGTAGTATAGGAATTGGGGACAGCAGCAATCAGCCCCAGCATTTT. Drawing the rest from reference TRBV19 and TRBJ1-5, the complete variable domain is DGGITQSPKYLFRKEGQNVTLSCEQNLNHDAMYWYRQDPGQGLRLIYYSQIVNDFQKGDIAEGYSVSREKKESFPLTVTSAQKNPTAFYLCASSIGIGDSSNQPQHFGDGTRLSIL.

This clonotype occurred once. A much larger clone lies one base from this, so it may be a read error. Because it lacks the conserved phenylalanine or tryptophan at the end, this CDR3 is likely a read error. The gene calls are TRBV7-2 and TRBJ2-1, with 7 positions matching TRBD1. After removal of 4 bases from V and 4 bases from J, the junction contained 7 bases not matched to a gene. Germline V gives CDR1 SGHTA, CDR2 FQGNSA. This CDR3 is 15 amino acids long. The CDR3 sequence: CASSSSGTVYNEQFV. Here the CDR3 DNA reads TGTGCCAGCAGCTCCTCCGGGACAGTTTACAATGAGCAGTTCGTC.

This clonotype was observed many times. This chain joins TRBV4-1 and TRBJ1-1, with D possibly TRBD1 on 6 matching bases. Trimming took off 0 bases at V and 0 bases at J, with 8 bases between the two ends. This CDR3 has 15 residues. The germline CDR1 and CDR2 sequences are MGHRA and YSYEKL. The CDR3 here is CASSQDRQVNTEAFF. The DNA for the CDR3 is TGCGCCAGCAGCCAAGATAGACAGGTGAACACTGAAGCTTTCTTT.

The chain links TRBV4-3 to TRBJ2-5; D is undetermined. CDR1 is LGHNA, CDR2 YSLEER, per germline. CDR3 length: 13 amino acids. V lost 1 base, J lost 5 bases, and 8 bases lay in between. The CDR3 sequence is CASSQARFETQYF. CDR3 DNA sequence: TGCGCCAGCAGCCAAGCTAGGTTTGAGACCCAGTACTTC.

As regards this clonotype: One end of the junction varies from germline; a read error may be responsible. The chain joins TRBV12-3 or TRBV12-4 to TRBJ2-1; D not certain. There are 17 residues in the CDR3. The CDR3 region has the DNA TGTGCCAGCAGGAAGAATCCAGGTCAGAGCTCCTACAAGGAGCAGTTCTTC. Encoded protein: CASRKNPGQSSYKEQFF.

The V and J genes are TRBV4-3 and TRBJ1-2, with D possibly TRBD1 on 5 matching bases. Trimming took 0 bases from V and 5 from J, leaving 22 bases between them. CDR1 is LGHNA and CDR2 is YSLEER in the germline V gene. The CDR3 runs to 18 residues. The CDR3 protein is CASSQEANGHPLFYGYTF. The CDR3 DNA reads TGCGCCAGCAGCCAAGAAGCTAACGGACACCCGCTTTTTTATGGCTACACCTTC.

This chain connects TRBV11-2 to TRBJ2-7; 7 nucleotides agree with TRBD1. The DNA end is more similar to TRBJ2-5, so the J call may be wrong. Germline CDR1 and CDR2: SGHAT and FQNNGV. The CDR3 is made up of 15 amino acids. The CDR3 reads CASSLVDRPIGTQYF. The CDR3 DNA follows: TGTGCCAGCAGCTTAGTGGACAGGCCGATCGGGACCCAGTACTTC.

The table lists this clonotype with a few counts. The chain recombines TRBV7-3 with TRBJ1-1, with D unclear. CDR1 SGHTA and CDR2 FQGTGA come from the germline V gene. The V end was cut by 5 bases, the J end by 2 bases, with 15 bases between. The CDR3 is made up of 15 amino acids. The DNA for the CDR3 is TGTGCCAGCAGCCCCCAAGCCGGGATCAACACTGAAGCTTTCTTT. Its translation: CASSPQAGINTEAFF.

This clonotype has a handful of counts. The V call is TRBV9, the J call TRBJ2-4; tentatively, D is TRBD1 (5 bases). CDR1 and CDR2 (germline): SGDLS, YYNGEE. The CDR3 consists of 14 residues. V was trimmed by 0 bases and J by 13 bases, leaving 17 bases between them. The CDR3 protein is CASSVGQSGYGQYF. The CDR3 DNA is TGTGCCAGCAGCGTAGGACAGTCTGGATACGGGCAGTACTTC.

The CDR3 loop is CASSPLAGEENIQYF. In nucleotides, the CDR3 is TGTGCCAGCTCACCACTAGCGGGAGAGGAAAACATTCAGTACTTC. V is TRBV18 and J is TRBJ2-4; 9 bases are a match to TRBD2. The germline V gene has CDR1 KGHSH and CDR2 LQKENI. This CDR3 comprises 15 residues. Trimming at V came to 1 base and at J to 5 bases, leaving 3 bases not matched to a gene.

This clonotype was found a few times. The chain combines TRBV4-1 with TRBJ2-2; D possibly corresponds to TRBD1 (6 bases). The CDR3 totals 15 residues. V gave up 1 base and J gave up 7 bases, with 13 bases separating them. Germline lookup yields CDR1 MGHRA and CDR2 YSYEKL. The CDR3 DNA is TGCGCCAGCAGCCAAGGCAACAGGGCTGACGGGGAGCTGTTTTTT. Translated, it gives CASSQGNRADGELFF.